This is a list of T cell receptor beta chains from one sample in a study of blood T cell repertoires in COVID-19. Libraries were prepared by immunoSEQ multiplex PCR; TCRdb keeps only in-frame clonotypes and omits some of them. The sample shows 200,000 to 250,000 clones, around 80% of them seen only once. Sequencing used peripheral blood. Receptors were obtained from a man aged 25-40 years with active or convalescent COVID-19. CDR3s include the opening cysteine and the closing phenylalanine or tryptophan. D genes are given only for firm matches. The listing skips clone size in some rows; elsewhere it reads once, few, many or a size class.

D: NA
V: TRBV5-1
size: many
J: TRBJ1-2
CDR3: CASSLRGSGYTF
DNA: TGCGCCAGCAGCTTGAGGGGGAGTGGCTACACCTTC

D: TRBD1
V: TRBV18
size: once
J: TRBJ1-1
CDR3: CASSPSQGDTEAFF
DNA: TGTGCCAGCTCACCTAGCCAGGGGGACACTGAAGCTTTCTTT

D: NA
V: TRBV9
size: NA
J: TRBJ1-1
CDR3: CASSLEQNTEAFF
DNA: TGTGCCAGCAGTCTTGAGCAGAACACTGAAGCTTTCTTT

D: NA
V: TRBV11-2
size: NA
J: TRBJ2-3
CDR3: CATGRGETDTQYF
DNA: TGTGCCACCGGCAGGGGAGAAACAGATACGCAGTATTTT

D: TRBD1
V: TRBV5-1
size: NA
J: TRBJ1-5
CDR3: CASSWTGPNQPQHF
DNA: TGCGCCAGCAGTTGGACAGGACCTAATCAGCCCCAGCATTTT

D: NA
V: TRBV5-6
size: NA
J: TRBJ2-5
CDR3: CASSLVRQGSETQYF
DNA: TGTGCCAGCAGCTTGGTTCGGCAGGGGTCAGAGACCCAGTACTTC

D: TRBD1
V: TRBV9
size: NA
J: TRBJ1-4
CDR3: CASSVTGTVNEKLFF
DNA: TGTGCCAGCAGCGTAACCGGGACAGTTAATGAAAAACTGTTTTTT

D: NA
V: TRBV5-6
size: NA
J: TRBJ2-3
CDR3: CASSPGGDTQYF
DNA: TGTGCCAGCAGCCCAGGTGGGGATACGCAGTATTTT

D: NA
V: TRBV5-5
size: NA
J: TRBJ2-7
CDR3: CASRARWAGDYEQYF
DNA: TGTGCCAGCAGGGCAAGGTGGGCAGGGGACTACGAGCAGTACTTC

D: NA
V: TRBV6-5
size: NA
J: TRBJ2-7
CDR3: CASSTPGGYEQYF
DNA: TGTGCCAGCAGTACCCCCGGGGGCTACGAGCAGTACTTC

D: NA
V: TRBV11-3
size: NA
J: TRBJ2-5
CDR3: CASSLGLQETQYF
DNA: TGTGCCAGCAGCTTAGGACTCCAAGAGACCCAGTACTTC

D: NA
V: TRBV23-1
size: many
J: TRBJ1-2
CDR3: CASTRPGDNYGYTF
DNA: TGCGCCAGCACTCGACCTGGAGATAACTATGGCTACACCTTC

D: NA
V: TRBV4-3
size: NA
J: TRBJ1-1
CDR3: CASSQDYQGRRRTEAFF
DNA: TGCGCCAGCAGCCAAGATTACCAGGGGAGAAGGAGGACTGAAGCTTTCTTT

D: NA
V: TRBV29-1
size: NA
J: TRBJ2-1
CDR3: CSPRTGYNEQFF
DNA: TGCAGCCCAAGGACTGGTTACAATGAGCAGTTCTTC

D: NA
V: TRBV4-1
size: NA
J: TRBJ2-2
CDR3: CASSQDQGSYTGELFF
DNA: TGCGCCAGCAGCCAAGATCAGGGGTCTTACACCGGGGAGCTGTTTTTT

D: TRBD1
V: TRBV6-5
size: few
J: TRBJ2-1
CDR3: CASSSRGIRYNEQFF
DNA: TGTGCCAGCAGTAGCAGGGGGATTCGGTACAATGAGCAGTTCTTC

D: NA
V: TRBV6-5
size: once
J: TRBJ1-1
CDR3: CASGSSLNTEAFF
DNA: TGTGCCAGCGGCAGTTCTCTCAACACTGAAGCTTTCTTT

D: TRBD1
V: TRBV5-6
size: NA
J: TRBJ2-7
CDR3: CASSLGDRPYEQYF
DNA: TGTGCCAGCAGCTTAGGGGACAGACCTTACGAGCAGTACTTC

D: TRBD2
V: TRBV6-2/TRBV6-3
size: NA
J: TRBJ2-6
CDR3: CASSLLATSGANVLTF
DNA: TGTGCCAGCAGCTTACTAGCGACCTCTGGGGCCAACGTCCTGACTTTC

D: NA
V: TRBV4-1
size: NA
J: TRBJ1-1
CDR3: CASSQRWVSGNTEAFF
DNA: TGCGCCAGCAGCCAACGATGGGTGAGCGGGAACACTGAAGCTTTCTTT

D: TRBD1
V: TRBV11-2
size: NA
J: TRBJ2-3
CDR3: CASSRFRGRTDTQYF
DNA: TGTGCCAGCAGCCGATTCAGGGGGCGGACAGATACGCAGTATTTT